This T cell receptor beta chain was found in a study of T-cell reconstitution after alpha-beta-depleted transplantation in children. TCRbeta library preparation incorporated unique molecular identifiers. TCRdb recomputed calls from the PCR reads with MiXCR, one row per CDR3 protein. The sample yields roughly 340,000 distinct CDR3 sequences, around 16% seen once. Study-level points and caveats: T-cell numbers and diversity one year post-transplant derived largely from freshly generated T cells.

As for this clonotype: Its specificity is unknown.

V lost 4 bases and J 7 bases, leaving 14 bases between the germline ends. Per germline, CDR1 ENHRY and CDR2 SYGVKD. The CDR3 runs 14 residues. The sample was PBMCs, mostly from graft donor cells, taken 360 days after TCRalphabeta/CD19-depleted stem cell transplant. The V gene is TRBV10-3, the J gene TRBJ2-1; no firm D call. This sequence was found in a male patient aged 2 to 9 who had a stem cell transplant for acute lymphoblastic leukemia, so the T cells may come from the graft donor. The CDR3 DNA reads TGTGCCATCAGTGGTCAGGACCGTTATAATGAGCAGTTCTTC. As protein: CAISGQDRYNEQFF.